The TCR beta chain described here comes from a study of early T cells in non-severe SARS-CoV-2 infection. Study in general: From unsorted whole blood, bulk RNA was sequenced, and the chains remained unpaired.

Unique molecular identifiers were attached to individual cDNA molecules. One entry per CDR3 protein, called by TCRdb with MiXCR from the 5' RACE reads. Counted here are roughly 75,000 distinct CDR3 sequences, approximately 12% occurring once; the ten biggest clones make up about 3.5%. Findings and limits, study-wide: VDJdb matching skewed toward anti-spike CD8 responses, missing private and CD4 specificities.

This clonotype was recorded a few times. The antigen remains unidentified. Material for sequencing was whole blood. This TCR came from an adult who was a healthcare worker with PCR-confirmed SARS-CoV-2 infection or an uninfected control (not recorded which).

The CDR3 region is CAWSHSGSSSGANVLTF. In DNA form, the CDR3 reads TGTGCCTGGTCCCATAGCGGGAGTTCTTCTGGGGCCAACGTCCTGACTTTC. J is TRBJ2-6 and V is TRBV30; 9 positions match TRBD2. The J segment lost 1 base and the V segment lost 5 bases, leaving 9 bases of the junction unmatched. There are 17 residues in the CDR3. The germline V gene encodes CDR1 GTSNPN and CDR2 SVGIG (reference sequence). Complete variable domain (other parts from reference TRBV30 and TRBJ2-6): SQTIHQWPATLVQPVGSPLSLECTVEGTSNPNLYWYRQAAGRGLQLLFYSVGIGQISSEVPQNLSASRPQDRQFILSSKKLLLSDSGFYLCAWSHSGSSSGANVLTFGAGSRLTVL.